This TCR beta chain was documented in a study of cytomegalovirus exposure and HLA in healthy donors. Remarks on this clone: Antigen unknown.

Overall study results and limits: Most TCR sequences were seen very rarely across donors, but some public TCRs occurred in many.

V was cut by 3 bases and J by 5 bases, with 17 bases left in between. The CDR3 is 15 amino acids. Germline V gene data show CDR1 as SGHDT and CDR2 as YYEEEE. PCR amplification relied on 60 Vbeta primers (plus 13 Jbeta primers). In the original analysis: About 88 million unique TCR beta chains, about 11 million of them shared, were counted by a later analysis. Here immunoSEQ multiplex PCR was the method, and the copy in TCRdb shows in-frame clones only, minus some. V, J and clone size were drawn from that table, and D and trimming were deduced from the DNA. The repertoire has roughly 150,000 clones, over 70% of them found once; the top ten carry about an eighth.

The clonotype comes from a middle-aged woman in good health and CMV-seronegative. Sequenced material: PBMCs. The J gene is TRBJ1-2, the V gene TRBV5-6; maybe TRBD1 (5 bases). Here the CDR3 DNA reads TGTGCCAGCAGCTCCGCAGGGCTGGGTCGGTATGGCTACACCTTC. This translates into CASSSAGLGRYGYTF.